These T cell receptor beta chains were read from a single sample in a study of blood T cells in healthy people across ages. Via MiXCR, TCRdb re-called the 5' RACE reads, giving one row per CDR3 protein. The repertoire holds fewer than 2,000,000 distinct CDR3 sequences, with roughly two fifths as singletons. The specimen sequenced was blood. Every receptor here comes from a human donor in good health. The CDR3 runs from the conserved cysteine through the conserved F or W. The order of the fields is V gene, D gene, J gene, clone size, CDR3 DNA, CDR3 protein. D genes are given only for firm matches. The size entry is marked missing in some rows and otherwise reads once, few, many or a size class.

v_gene: TRBV4-2
d_gene: .
j_gene: TRBJ1-2
abundance: few
CDR3nt: TGTGCCAGCAGCCCCCGGGGCGGGGGGCCGCTCTATGGCTACACCTTC
CDR3aa: CASSPRGGGPLYGYTF

v_gene: TRBV10-3
d_gene: .
j_gene: TRBJ2-1
abundance: few
CDR3nt: TGTGCCATCAGCAAACCGGGAATAAACAATGAGCAGTTCTTC
CDR3aa: CAISKPGINNEQFF

v_gene: TRBV12-3/TRBV12-4
d_gene: TRBD1
j_gene: TRBJ2-1
abundance: .
CDR3nt: TGTGCCAGCAGTTTAGCACAGGGGGCTGGCAATGAGCAGTTCTTC
CDR3aa: CASSLAQGAGNEQFF

v_gene: TRBV7-2
d_gene: TRBD1
j_gene: TRBJ2-1
abundance: .
CDR3nt: TGTGCCAGCAGCTTATTAGGGACAGTTTACAATGAGCAGTTCTTC
CDR3aa: CASSLLGTVYNEQFF

v_gene: TRBV20-1
d_gene: .
j_gene: TRBJ2-3
abundance: .
CDR3nt: TGCAGTGCTAGTAATTCAGGGAGTGCTGTGTACGATACGCAGTATTTT
CDR3aa: CSASNSGSAVYDTQYF

v_gene: TRBV6-2/TRBV6-3
d_gene: TRBD1
j_gene: TRBJ1-2
abundance: once
CDR3nt: TGTGCCAGCAGTTACTCGAGGGGACAGCAGGCGGGCTACACCTTC
CDR3aa: CASSYSRGQQAGYTF

v_gene: TRBV5-1
d_gene: .
j_gene: TRBJ2-7
abundance: .
CDR3nt: TGCGCCAGCAGCTTGGGGCAGCTCCTCGTTCACGAGCAGTACTTC
CDR3aa: CASSLGQLLVHEQYF

v_gene: TRBV4-1
d_gene: .
j_gene: TRBJ1-2
abundance: .
CDR3nt: TGCGCCAGCAGCCAAGACCGGAGGATTTACACCTTC
CDR3aa: CASSQDRRIYTF

v_gene: TRBV12-3/TRBV12-4
d_gene: .
j_gene: TRBJ1-5
abundance: few
CDR3nt: TGTGCCAGCAGTTTAGCGTCGGTGGAGCCCCAGCATTTT
CDR3aa: CASSLASVEPQHF

v_gene: TRBV13
d_gene: TRBD1
j_gene: TRBJ2-4
abundance: .
CDR3nt: TGTGCCAGCAGCTCCCCAGGACAGGTGGGGGCCAAAAACATTCAGTACTTC
CDR3aa: CASSSPGQVGAKNIQYF

v_gene: TRBV5-1
d_gene: .
j_gene: TRBJ1-2
abundance: few
CDR3nt: TGCGCCAGCAGCTCGGGGGCGACAAGGGCACGCGGCTACACCTTC
CDR3aa: CASSSGATRARGYTF

v_gene: TRBV13
d_gene: .
j_gene: TRBJ2-1
abundance: .
CDR3nt: TGTGCCAGCAGCTTAGACTCGCGGACCAATTACAATGAGCAGTTCTTC
CDR3aa: CASSLDSRTNYNEQFF

v_gene: TRBV7-2
d_gene: TRBD2
j_gene: TRBJ2-1
abundance: few
CDR3nt: TGTGCCAGCAGCTTACTAGCGGGGGGGTTGAGTGAGCAGTTCTTC
CDR3aa: CASSLLAGGLSEQFF

v_gene: TRBV12-3/TRBV12-4
d_gene: .
j_gene: TRBJ1-2
abundance: .
CDR3nt: TGTGCCGGCAAGCCCGGGGCCAGCTATGGCTACACCTTC
CDR3aa: CAGKPGASYGYTF

v_gene: TRBV11-2
d_gene: TRBD1
j_gene: TRBJ1-4
abundance: few
CDR3nt: TGTGCCAGCAGCCCGGGACAGGGGGCCGCAAAACTGTTTTTT
CDR3aa: CASSPGQGAAKLFF

v_gene: TRBV28
d_gene: .
j_gene: TRBJ1-2
abundance: once
CDR3nt: TGTGCCAGCCGGCCGAAGGGGCTCGAAAGATCCAACTATGGCTACACCTTC
CDR3aa: CASRPKGLERSNYGYTF

v_gene: TRBV11-2
d_gene: .
j_gene: TRBJ1-1
abundance: .
CDR3nt: TGTGCCAGCAGCTGGAGACTGGCAACCGAAGCTTTCTTT
CDR3aa: CASSWRLATEAFF

v_gene: TRBV6-5
d_gene: TRBD1
j_gene: TRBJ2-6
abundance: .
CDR3nt: TGTGCCAGCAGATCAGGGGGCTCTGGGGCCAACGTCCTGACTTTC
CDR3aa: CASRSGGSGANVLTF

v_gene: TRBV4-2
d_gene: .
j_gene: TRBJ2-2
abundance: .
CDR3nt: TGTGCCAGCAGCCAACACAGCAACGGGGAGCTGTTTTTT
CDR3aa: CASSQHSNGELFF

v_gene: TRBV15
d_gene: .
j_gene: TRBJ2-2
abundance: .
CDR3nt: TGTGCCACCAGCAGAGATCAGGAAGACAACACCGGGGAGCTGTTTTTT
CDR3aa: CATSRDQEDNTGELFF

v_gene: TRBV20-1
d_gene: TRBD2
j_gene: TRBJ2-1
abundance: .
CDR3nt: TGCAGTGCCCTGAAGGGACTACCGTACAATGAGCAGTTCTTC
CDR3aa: CSALKGLPYNEQFF

v_gene: TRBV7-2
d_gene: .
j_gene: TRBJ2-1
abundance: many
CDR3nt: TGTGCCAGCAGCTTAGCGCGTCTTAATGAGCAGTTCTTC
CDR3aa: CASSLARLNEQFF

v_gene: TRBV28
d_gene: .
j_gene: TRBJ2-1
abundance: .
CDR3nt: TGTGCCAGCCTTGGGGGGAAAGTGCGTAATGAGCAGTTCTTC
CDR3aa: CASLGGKVRNEQFF

v_gene: TRBV12-3/TRBV12-4
d_gene: .
j_gene: TRBJ1-1
abundance: .
CDR3nt: TGTGCCAGCAGTTTCGCGGGGGGAGCTTTCTTT
CDR3aa: CASSFAGGAFF

v_gene: TRBV7-2
d_gene: TRBD1
j_gene: TRBJ1-2
abundance: .
CDR3nt: TGTGCCAGCAGCCCTCAGGGGGGAGGTGTGATATATGGCTACACCTTC
CDR3aa: CASSPQGGGVIYGYTF

v_gene: TRBV29-1
d_gene: .
j_gene: TRBJ1-2
abundance: .
CDR3nt: TGCAGCGTTGAATCGCCTAACTATGGCTACACCTTC
CDR3aa: CSVESPNYGYTF

v_gene: TRBV27
d_gene: .
j_gene: TRBJ2-7
abundance: once
CDR3nt: TGTGCCAGCAGTTTCGGACCGAAGTACGAGCAGTACTTC
CDR3aa: CASSFGPKYEQYF

v_gene: TRBV6-1
d_gene: TRBD1
j_gene: TRBJ1-2
abundance: .
CDR3nt: TGTGCCAGCATGGTGGACAGGAGGGAATACTATGGCTACACCTTC
CDR3aa: CASMVDRREYYGYTF

v_gene: TRBV7-9
d_gene: TRBD1
j_gene: TRBJ2-7
abundance: once
CDR3nt: TGTGCCAGCAGCACCACCGGGACAGTATCCTACGAGCAGTACTTC
CDR3aa: CASSTTGTVSYEQYF

v_gene: TRBV20-1
d_gene: .
j_gene: TRBJ1-5
abundance: .
CDR3nt: TGCAGTGTGATGAGGGGAGATCAGCCCCAGCATTTT
CDR3aa: CSVMRGDQPQHF

v_gene: TRBV29-1
d_gene: .
j_gene: TRBJ1-2
abundance: .
CDR3nt: TGCAGCGTTGTTAGCATGTCGGGGAGCTATGGCTACACCTTC
CDR3aa: CSVVSMSGSYGYTF

v_gene: TRBV6-2/TRBV6-3
d_gene: .
j_gene: TRBJ2-7
abundance: .
CDR3nt: TGTGCCAGCAGTTACTCGATTCACGGGGTAGCCCACGAGCAGTACTTC
CDR3aa: CASSYSIHGVAHEQYF

v_gene: TRBV10-3
d_gene: TRBD1
j_gene: TRBJ2-2
abundance: few
CDR3nt: TGTGCCATCAGCCCTACCACAGGGGCCAACGGGAACACCGGGGAGCTGTTTTTT
CDR3aa: CAISPTTGANGNTGELFF

v_gene: TRBV6-5
d_gene: .
j_gene: TRBJ1-5
abundance: .
CDR3nt: TGTGCCAGCAGTTACTCGGCGGGGGTGGATCAGCCCCAGCATTTT
CDR3aa: CASSYSAGVDQPQHF

v_gene: TRBV5-6
d_gene: .
j_gene: TRBJ2-1
abundance: few
CDR3nt: TGTGCCAGCAGCCCCGGTTCAGGGGTTTGGGGCAATGAGCAGTTCTTC
CDR3aa: CASSPGSGVWGNEQFF

v_gene: TRBV15
d_gene: .
j_gene: TRBJ2-7
abundance: .
CDR3nt: TGTGCCACCAGCCCCCTAGGTGGCGGGGATCACGAGCAGTACTTC
CDR3aa: CATSPLGGGDHEQYF

v_gene: TRBV20-1
d_gene: .
j_gene: TRBJ2-7
abundance: few
CDR3nt: TGCAGTGCTAGAGCCGTCTCCTACGAGCAGTACTTC
CDR3aa: CSARAVSYEQYF